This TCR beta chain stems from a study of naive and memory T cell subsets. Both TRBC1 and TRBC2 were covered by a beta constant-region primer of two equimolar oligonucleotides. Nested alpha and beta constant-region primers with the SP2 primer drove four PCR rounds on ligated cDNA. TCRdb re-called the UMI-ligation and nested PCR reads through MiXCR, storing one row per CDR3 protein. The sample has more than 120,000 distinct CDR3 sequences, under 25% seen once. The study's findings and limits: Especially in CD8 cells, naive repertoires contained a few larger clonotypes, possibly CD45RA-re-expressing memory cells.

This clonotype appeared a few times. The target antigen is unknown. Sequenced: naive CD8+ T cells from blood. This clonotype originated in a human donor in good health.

DNA of the CDR3: TGTGCCAGCAGCATAGACAGGGGGACTAGCCCCTACGAGCAGTACTTC. Amino acids: CASSIDRGTSPYEQYF. The chain couples TRBV12-3 or TRBV12-4 to TRBJ2-7; perhaps D is TRBD1 or TRBD2 (9 bases each). The V end was cut by 6 bases, the J end by 2 bases, with 20 bases between. This CDR3 region has 16 residues.